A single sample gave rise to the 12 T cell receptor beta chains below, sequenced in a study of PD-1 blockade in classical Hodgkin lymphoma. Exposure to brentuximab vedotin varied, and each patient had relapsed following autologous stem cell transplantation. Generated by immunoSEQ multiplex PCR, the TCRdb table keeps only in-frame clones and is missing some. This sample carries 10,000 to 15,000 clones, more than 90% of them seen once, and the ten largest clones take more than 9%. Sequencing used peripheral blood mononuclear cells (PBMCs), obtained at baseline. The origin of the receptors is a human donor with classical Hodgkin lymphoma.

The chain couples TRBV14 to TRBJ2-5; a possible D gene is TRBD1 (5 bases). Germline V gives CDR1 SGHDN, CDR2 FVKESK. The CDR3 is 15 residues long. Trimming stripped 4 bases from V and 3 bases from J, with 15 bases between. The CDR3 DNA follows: TGTGCCAGCAGCCTTCCAGGGTTTTTGAAAGAGACCCAGTACTTC. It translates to CASSLPGFLKETQYF.

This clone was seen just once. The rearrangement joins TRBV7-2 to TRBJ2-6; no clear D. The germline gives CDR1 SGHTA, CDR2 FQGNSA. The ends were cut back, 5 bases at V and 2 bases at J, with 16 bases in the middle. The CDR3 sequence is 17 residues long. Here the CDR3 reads CASSPSVYGTGANVLTF. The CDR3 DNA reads TGTGCCAGCAGCCCGAGCGTCTATGGGACTGGGGCCAACGTCCTGACTTTC.

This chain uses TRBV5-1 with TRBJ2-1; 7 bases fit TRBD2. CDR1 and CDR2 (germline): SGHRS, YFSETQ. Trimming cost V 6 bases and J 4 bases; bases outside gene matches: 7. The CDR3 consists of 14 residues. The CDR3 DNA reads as TGCGCCAGCACCCCTGGGGGGGGGTACAATGAGCAGTTCTTC. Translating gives CASTPGGGYNEQFF.

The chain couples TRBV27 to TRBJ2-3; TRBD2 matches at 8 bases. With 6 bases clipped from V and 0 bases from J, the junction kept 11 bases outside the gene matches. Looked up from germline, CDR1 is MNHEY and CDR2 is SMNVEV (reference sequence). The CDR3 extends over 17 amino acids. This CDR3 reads CASSRTLLAVSTDTQYF. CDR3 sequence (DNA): TGTGCCAGCAGCCGTACTTTACTAGCGGTCAGCACAGATACGCAGTATTTT.

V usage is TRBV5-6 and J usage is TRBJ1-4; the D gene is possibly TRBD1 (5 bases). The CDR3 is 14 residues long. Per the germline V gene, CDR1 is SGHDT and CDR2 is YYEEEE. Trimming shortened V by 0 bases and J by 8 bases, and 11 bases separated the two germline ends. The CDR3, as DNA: TGTGCCAGCAGCTTGGGACCGGGACGAGAAAAACTGTTTTTT. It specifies CASSLGPGREKLFF.

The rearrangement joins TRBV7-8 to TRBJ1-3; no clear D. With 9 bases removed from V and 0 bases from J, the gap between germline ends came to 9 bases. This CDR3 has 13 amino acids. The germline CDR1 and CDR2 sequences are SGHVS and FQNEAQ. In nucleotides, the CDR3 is TGTGCCAGTGACTCAAGCTCTGGAAACACCATATATTTT. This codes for CASDSSSGNTIYF.

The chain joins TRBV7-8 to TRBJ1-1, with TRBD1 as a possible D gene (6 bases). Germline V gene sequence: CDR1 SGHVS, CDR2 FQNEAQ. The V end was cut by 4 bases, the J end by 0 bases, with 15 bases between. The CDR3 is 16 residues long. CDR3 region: CASSSPSGAMNTEAFF. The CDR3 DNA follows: TGTGCCAGCAGCTCCCCCTCAGGGGCCATGAACACTGAAGCTTTCTTT.

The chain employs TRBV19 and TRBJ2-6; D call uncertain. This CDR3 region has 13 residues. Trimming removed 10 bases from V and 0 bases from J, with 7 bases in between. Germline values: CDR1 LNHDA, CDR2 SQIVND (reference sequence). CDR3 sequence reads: CATSYSGANVLTF. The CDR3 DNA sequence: TGTGCCACCTCGTACTCTGGGGCCAACGTCCTGACTTTC. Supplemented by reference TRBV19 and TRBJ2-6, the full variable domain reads DGGITQSPKYLFRKEGQNVTLSCEQNLNHDAMYWYRQDPGQGLRLIYYSQIVNDFQKGDIAEGYSVSREKKESFPLTVTSAQKNPTAFYLCATSYSGANVLTFGAGSRLTVL.

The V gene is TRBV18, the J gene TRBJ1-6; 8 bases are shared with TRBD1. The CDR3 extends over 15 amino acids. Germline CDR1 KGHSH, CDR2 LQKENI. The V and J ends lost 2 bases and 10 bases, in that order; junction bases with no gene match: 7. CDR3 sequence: CASSPLQGAGSPLHF. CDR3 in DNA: TGTGCCAGCTCACCATTGCAGGGGGCAGGATCACCCCTCCACTTT. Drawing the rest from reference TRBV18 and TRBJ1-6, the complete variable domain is NAGVMQNPRHLVRRRGQEARLRCSPMKGHSHVYWYRQLPEEGLKFMVYLQKENIIDESGMPKERFSAEFPKEGPSILRIQQVVRGDSAAYFCASSPLQGAGSPLHFGNGTRLTVT.

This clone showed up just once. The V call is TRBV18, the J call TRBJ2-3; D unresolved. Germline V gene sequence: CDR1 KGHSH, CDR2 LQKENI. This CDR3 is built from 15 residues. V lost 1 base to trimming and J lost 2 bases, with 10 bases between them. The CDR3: CASSPRTQVTDTQYF. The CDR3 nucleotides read TGTGCCAGCTCACCACGTACACAAGTCACAGATACGCAGTATTTT. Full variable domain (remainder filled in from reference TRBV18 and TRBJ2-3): NAGVMQNPRHLVRRRGQEARLRCSPMKGHSHVYWYRQLPEEGLKFMVYLQKENIIDESGMPKERFSAEFPKEGPSILRIQQVVRGDSAAYFCASSPRTQVTDTQYFGPGTRLTVL.

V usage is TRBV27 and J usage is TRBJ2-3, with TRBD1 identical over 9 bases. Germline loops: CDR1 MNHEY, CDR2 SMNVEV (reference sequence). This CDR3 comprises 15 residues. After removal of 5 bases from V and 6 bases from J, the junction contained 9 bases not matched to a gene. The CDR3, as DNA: TGTGCCAGCAGTCGGACGACAGGGGGAGGCGATACGCAGTATTTT. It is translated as CASSRTTGGGDTQYF.

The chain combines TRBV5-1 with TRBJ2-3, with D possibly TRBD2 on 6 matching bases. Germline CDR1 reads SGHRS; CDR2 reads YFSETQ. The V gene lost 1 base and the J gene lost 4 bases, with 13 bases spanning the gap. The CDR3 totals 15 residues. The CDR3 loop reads CASSLSRTNPDTQYF. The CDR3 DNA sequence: TGCGCCAGCAGCTTGTCTAGGACTAACCCAGATACGCAGTATTTT.